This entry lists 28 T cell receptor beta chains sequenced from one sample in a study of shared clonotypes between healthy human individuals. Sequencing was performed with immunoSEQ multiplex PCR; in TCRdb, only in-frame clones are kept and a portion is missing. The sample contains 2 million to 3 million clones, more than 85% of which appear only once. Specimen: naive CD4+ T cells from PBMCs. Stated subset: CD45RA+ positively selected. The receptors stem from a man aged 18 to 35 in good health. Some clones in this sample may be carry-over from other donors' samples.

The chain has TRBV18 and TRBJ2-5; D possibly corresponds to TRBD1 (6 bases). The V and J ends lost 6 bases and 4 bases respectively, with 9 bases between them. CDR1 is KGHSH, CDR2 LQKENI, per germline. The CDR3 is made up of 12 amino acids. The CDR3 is CASSGTRETQYF. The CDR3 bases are TGTGCCAGCTCCGGGACAAGAGAGACCCAGTACTTC.

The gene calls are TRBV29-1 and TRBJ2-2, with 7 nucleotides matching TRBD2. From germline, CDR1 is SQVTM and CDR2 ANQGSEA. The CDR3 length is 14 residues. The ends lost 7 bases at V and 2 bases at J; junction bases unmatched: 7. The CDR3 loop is CSARGGDNTGELFF. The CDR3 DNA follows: TGCAGCGCGAGGGGAGGGGATAACACCGGGGAGCTGTTTTTT.

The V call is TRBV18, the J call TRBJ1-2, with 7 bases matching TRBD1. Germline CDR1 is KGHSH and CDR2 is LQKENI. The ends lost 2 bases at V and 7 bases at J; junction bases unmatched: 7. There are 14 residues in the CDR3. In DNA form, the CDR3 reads TGTGCCAGCTCACCAGCGGAAGGGGGCCTTGGCTACACCTTC. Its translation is CASSPAEGGLGYTF.

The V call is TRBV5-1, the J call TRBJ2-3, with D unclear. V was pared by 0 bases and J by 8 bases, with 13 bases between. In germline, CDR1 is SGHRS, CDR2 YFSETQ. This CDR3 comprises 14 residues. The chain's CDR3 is CASSLAGSPVTQYF. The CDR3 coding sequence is TGCGCCAGCAGCTTGGCCGGCAGCCCCGTTACGCAGTATTTT. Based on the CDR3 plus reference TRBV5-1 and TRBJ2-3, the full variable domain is KAGVTQTPRYLIKTRGQQVTLSCSPISGHRSVSWYQQTPGQGLQFLFEYFSETQRNKGNFPGRFSGRQFSNSRSEMNVSTLELGDSALYLCASSLAGSPVTQYFGPGTRLTVL.

The DNA of the CDR3 is TGCGCCAGCAGCCTCACCGGAACTCCCGGGGATACGCAGTATTTT. It translates to CASSLTGTPGDTQYF. The chain is built from TRBV5-1 and TRBJ2-3, with D unclear. V lost 4 bases, J lost 6 bases, and 18 bases lay in between. This CDR3 region has 15 residues. Germline CDR1 is SGHRS and CDR2 is YFSETQ.

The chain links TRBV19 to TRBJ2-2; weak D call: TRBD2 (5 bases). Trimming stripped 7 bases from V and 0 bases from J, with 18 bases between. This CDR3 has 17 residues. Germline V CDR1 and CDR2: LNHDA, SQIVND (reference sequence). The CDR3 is CASKKNGVLANTGELFF. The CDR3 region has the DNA TGTGCCAGTAAGAAAAACGGGGTCCTCGCGAACACCGGGGAGCTGTTTTTT.

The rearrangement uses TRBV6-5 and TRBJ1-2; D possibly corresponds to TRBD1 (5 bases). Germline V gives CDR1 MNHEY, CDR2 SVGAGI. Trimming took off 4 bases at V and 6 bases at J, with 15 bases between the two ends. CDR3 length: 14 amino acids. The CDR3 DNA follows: TGTGCCAGCAGTTGGGACGGAGGAGGGAATGGCTACACCTTC. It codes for CASSWDGGGNGYTF.

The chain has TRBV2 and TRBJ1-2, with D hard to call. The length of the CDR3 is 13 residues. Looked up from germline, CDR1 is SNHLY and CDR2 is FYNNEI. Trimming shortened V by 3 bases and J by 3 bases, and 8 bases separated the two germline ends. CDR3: CASSDYGDYGYTF. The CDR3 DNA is TGTGCCAGCAGTGATTACGGAGACTATGGCTACACCTTC.

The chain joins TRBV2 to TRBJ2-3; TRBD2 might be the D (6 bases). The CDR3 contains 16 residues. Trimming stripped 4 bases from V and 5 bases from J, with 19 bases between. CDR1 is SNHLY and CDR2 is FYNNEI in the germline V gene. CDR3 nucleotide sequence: TGTGCCAGCAGTGTTGGAGGGACTGGGAGGAGAGATACGCAGTATTTT. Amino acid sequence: CASSVGGTGRRDTQYF.

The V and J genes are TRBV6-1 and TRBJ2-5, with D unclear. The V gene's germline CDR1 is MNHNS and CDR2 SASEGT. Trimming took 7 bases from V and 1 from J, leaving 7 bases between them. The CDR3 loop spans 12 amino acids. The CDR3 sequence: CASTRIQETQYF. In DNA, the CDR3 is TGTGCCAGCACCCGTATCCAAGAGACCCAGTACTTC.

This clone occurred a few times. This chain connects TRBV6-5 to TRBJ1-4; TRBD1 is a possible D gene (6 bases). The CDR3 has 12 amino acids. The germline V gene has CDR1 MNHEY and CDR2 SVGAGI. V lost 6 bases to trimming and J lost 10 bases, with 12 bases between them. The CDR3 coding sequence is TGTGCCAGCAGGGAGACAGGAGGAAAACTGTTTTTT. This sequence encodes CASRETGGKLFF.

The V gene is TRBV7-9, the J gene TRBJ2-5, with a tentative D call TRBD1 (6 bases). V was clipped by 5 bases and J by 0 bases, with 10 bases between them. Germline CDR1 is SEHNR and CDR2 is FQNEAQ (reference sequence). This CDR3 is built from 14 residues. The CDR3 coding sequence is TGTGCCAGCAGCCGACAGGCAAACCAAGAGACCCAGTACTTC. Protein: CASSRQANQETQYF.

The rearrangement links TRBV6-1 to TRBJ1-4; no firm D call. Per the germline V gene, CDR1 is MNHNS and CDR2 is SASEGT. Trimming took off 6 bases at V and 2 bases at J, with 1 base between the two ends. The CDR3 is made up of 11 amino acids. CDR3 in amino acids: CASSTNEKLFF. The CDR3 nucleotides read TGTGCCAGCAGCACTAATGAAAAACTGTTTTTT.

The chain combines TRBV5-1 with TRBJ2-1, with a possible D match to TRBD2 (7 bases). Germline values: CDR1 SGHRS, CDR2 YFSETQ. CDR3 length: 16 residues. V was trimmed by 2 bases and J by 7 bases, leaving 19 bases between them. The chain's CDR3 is CASSFGGGSLLNEQFF. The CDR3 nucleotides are TGCGCCAGCAGCTTCGGGGGCGGGAGTCTCTTAAATGAGCAGTTCTTC.

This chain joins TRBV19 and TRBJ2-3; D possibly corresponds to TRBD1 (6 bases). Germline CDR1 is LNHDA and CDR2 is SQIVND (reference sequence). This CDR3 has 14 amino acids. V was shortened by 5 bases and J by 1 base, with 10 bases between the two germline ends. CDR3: CASSLGQRTDTQYF. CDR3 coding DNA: TGTGCCAGTAGTCTTGGACAGCGCACAGATACGCAGTATTTT.

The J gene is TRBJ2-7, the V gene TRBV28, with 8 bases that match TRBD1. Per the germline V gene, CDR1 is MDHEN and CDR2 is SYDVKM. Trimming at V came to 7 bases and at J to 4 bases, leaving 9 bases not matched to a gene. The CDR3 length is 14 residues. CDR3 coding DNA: TGTGCCAGCACCCCGACAGGGGCAAATTACGAGCAGTACTTC. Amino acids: CASTPTGANYEQYF.

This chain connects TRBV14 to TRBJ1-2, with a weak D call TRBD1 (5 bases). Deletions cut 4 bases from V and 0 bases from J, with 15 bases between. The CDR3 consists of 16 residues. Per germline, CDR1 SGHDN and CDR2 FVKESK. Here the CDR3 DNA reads TGTGCCAGCAGCCTTTTATCCGGGGCCTCTAACTATGGCTACACCTTC. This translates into CASSLLSGASNYGYTF.

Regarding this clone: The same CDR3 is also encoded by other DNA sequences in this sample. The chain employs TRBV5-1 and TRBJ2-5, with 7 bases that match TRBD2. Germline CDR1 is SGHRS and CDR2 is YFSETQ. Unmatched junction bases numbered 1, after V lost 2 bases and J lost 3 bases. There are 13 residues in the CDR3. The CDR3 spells CASSFGGEETQYF. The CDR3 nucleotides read TGCGCCAGCAGCTTTGGGGGGGAAGAGACCCAGTACTTC.

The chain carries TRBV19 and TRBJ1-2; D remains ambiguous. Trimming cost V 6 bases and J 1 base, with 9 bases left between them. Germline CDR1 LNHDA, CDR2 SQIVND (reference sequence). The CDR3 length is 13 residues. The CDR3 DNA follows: TGTGCCAGTAGCGTCGCGGGTAACTATGGCTACACCTTC. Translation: CASSVAGNYGYTF.

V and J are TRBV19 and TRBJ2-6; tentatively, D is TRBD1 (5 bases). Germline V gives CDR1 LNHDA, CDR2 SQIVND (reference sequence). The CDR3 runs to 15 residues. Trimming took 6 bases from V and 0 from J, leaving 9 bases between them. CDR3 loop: CASSQGYSGANVLTF. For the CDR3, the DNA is TGTGCCAGTAGCCAGGGTTACTCTGGGGCCAACGTCCTGACTTTC.

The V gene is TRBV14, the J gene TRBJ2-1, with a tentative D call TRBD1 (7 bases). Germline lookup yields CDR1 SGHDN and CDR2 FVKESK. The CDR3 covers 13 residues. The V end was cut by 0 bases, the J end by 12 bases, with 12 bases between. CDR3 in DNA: TGTGCCAGCAGCCAAGAACCAGGGGGGTGGCAGTTCTTC. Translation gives CASSQEPGGWQFF.

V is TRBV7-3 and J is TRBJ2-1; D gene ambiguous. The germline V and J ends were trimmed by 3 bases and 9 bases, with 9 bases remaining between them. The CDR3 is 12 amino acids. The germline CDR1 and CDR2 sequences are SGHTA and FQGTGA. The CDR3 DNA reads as TGTGCCAGCAGCTTCACCGATGGTGAGCAGTTCTTC. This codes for CASSFTDGEQFF.

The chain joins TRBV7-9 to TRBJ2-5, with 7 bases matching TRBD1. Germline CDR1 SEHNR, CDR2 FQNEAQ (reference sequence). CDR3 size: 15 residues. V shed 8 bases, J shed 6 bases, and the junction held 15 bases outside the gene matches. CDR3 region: CASALRNEGAKTQYF. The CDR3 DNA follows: TGTGCCAGCGCCCTAAGAAATGAGGGGGCAAAGACCCAGTACTTC.

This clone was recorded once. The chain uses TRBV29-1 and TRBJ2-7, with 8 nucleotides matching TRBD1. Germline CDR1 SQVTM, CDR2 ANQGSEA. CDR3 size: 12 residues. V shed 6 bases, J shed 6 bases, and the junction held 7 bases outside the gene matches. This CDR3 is CSVDRATGEQYF. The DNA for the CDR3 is TGCAGCGTGGACAGGGCGACTGGCGAGCAGTACTTC.

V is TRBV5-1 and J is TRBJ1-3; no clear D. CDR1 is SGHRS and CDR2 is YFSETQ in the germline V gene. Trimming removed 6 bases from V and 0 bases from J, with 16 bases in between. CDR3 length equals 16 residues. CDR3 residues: CASKEGPYLSGNTIYF. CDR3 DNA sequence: TGCGCCAGCAAGGAGGGCCCCTATCTCTCTGGAAACACCATATATTTT.

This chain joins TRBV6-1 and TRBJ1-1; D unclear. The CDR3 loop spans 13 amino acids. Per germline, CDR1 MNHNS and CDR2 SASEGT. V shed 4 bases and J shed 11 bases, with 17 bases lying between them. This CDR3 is CASSGGGGSVAFF. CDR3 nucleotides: TGTGCCAGCAGTGGGGGTGGAGGGTCGGTCGCTTTCTTT.

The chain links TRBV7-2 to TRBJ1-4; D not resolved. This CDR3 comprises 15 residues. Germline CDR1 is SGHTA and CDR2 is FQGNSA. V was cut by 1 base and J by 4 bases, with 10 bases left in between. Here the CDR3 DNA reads TGTGCCAGCAGCTTAGGGGCCAGACGTAATGAAAAACTGTTTTTT. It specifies CASSLGARRNEKLFF.

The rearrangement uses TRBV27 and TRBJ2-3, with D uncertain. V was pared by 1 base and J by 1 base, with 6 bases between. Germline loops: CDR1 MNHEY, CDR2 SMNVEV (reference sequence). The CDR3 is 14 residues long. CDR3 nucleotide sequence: TGTGCCAGCAGTTTATTACGGCGCACAGATACGCAGTATTTT. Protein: CASSLLRRTDTQYF.